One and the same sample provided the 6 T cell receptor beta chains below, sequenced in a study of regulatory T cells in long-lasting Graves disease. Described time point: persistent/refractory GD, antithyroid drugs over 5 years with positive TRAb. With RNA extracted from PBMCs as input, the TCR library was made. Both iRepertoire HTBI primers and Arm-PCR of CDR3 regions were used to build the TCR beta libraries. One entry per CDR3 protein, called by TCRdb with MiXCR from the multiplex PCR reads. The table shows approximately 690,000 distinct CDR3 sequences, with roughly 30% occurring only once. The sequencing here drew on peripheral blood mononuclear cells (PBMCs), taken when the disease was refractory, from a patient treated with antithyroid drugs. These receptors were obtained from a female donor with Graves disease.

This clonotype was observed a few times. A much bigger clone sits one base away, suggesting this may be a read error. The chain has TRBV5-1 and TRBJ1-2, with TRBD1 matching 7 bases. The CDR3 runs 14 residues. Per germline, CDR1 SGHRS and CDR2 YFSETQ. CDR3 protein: CASSLTGTAYGYTF. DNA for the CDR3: TGTGCCAGCAGTTTAACCGGGACAGCCTATGGCTACACCTTC.

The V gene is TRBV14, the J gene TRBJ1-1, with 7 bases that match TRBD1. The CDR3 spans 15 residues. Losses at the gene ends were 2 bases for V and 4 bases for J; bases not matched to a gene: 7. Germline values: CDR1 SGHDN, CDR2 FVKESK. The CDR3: CASSQTRGTGTEAFF. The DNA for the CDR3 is TGTGCCAGCAGCCAAACCAGGGGGACCGGCACTGAAGCTTTCTTT.

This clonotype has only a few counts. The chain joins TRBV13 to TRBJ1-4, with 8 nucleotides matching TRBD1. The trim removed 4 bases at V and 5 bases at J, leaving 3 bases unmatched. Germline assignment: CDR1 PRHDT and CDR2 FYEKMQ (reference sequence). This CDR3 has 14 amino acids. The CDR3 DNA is TGTGCCAGCAGCTCATGGACAGGGAATGAAAAACTGTTTTTT. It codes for CASSSWTGNEKLFF.

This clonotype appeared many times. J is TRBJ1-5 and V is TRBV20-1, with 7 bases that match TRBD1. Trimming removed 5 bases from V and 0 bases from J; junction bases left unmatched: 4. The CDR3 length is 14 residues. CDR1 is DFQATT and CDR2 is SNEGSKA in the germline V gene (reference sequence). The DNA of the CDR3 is TGCAGTGCTGGGGGACAGTATAGCAATCAGCCCCAGCATTTT. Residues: CSAGGQYSNQPQHF.

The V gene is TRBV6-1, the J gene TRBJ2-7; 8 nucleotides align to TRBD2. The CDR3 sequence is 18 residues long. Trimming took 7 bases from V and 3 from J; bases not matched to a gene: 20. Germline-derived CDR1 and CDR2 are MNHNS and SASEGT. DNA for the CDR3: TGTGCCAGCAAATGGGGGGCAGGAAGGAGCGGGAGCGGCTACGAGCAGTACTTC. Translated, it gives CASKWGAGRSGSGYEQYF.

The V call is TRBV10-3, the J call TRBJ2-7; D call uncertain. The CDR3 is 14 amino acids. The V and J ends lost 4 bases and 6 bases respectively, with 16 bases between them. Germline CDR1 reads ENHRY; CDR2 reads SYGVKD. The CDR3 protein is CAISAGLVEVEQYF. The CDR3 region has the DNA TGTGCCATCAGTGCCGGGCTAGTCGAGGTCGAGCAGTACTTC.